This T cell receptor beta chain originates from a study of early T cells in non-severe SARS-CoV-2 infection. General observations from the study: Private and CD4 specificities were missed by VDJdb matching, which favored anti-spike CD8 responses.

This clonotype was picked up many times. Its target is not known. The ends were cut back, 7 bases at V and 0 bases at J, with 17 bases in the middle. This CDR3 has 15 amino acids. Germline CDR1 SQVTM, CDR2 ANQGSEA. Attached unique molecular identifiers marked individual cDNA molecules. TCRdb independently ran MiXCR on the 5' RACE reads; one entry per CDR3 protein. Of tens of thousands of distinct CDR3 sequences in the sample, approximately 12% were seen once. The sequence came from an adult who was a healthcare worker with PCR-confirmed SARS-CoV-2 infection or an uninfected control (not recorded which). This chain uses TRBV29-1 with TRBJ2-3; D is perhaps TRBD2 (7 bases). The sequenced material came from whole blood. This CDR3 reads CSALGASGSTDTQYF. The DNA for the CDR3 is TGCAGCGCACTGGGGGCTAGCGGCAGCACAGATACGCAGTATTTT.